This T cell receptor (beta chain) was found in a study of T cell responses to AZD1222 COVID-19 vaccine. General observations from the study: An increase in Spike-specific TCR breadth and depth was observed after two AZD1222 doses.

The protocol was immunoSEQ multiplex PCR, while the TCRdb copy is restricted to in-frame clones and leaves out a portion. Among approximately 200,000 clones listed, roughly 92% were seen once. This clone was counted only a few times. Its antigen is unidentified. The sequencing here drew on peripheral blood, taken 28 days after the second AZD1222 dose. The receptor was isolated from an adult who received the AZD1222 COVID-19 vaccine.

The CDR3 reads CASSPGQSYNEQFF. The CDR3 DNA reads as TGCGCCAGCAGCCCGGGACAGTCCTACAATGAGCAGTTCTTC. The rearrangement links TRBV4-3 to TRBJ2-1; 7 nucleotides line up with TRBD1. V lost 4 bases to trimming and J lost 1 base; unmatched junction nucleotides: 1. Per the germline V gene, CDR1 is LGHNA and CDR2 is YSLEER. The CDR3 is made up of 14 amino acids.